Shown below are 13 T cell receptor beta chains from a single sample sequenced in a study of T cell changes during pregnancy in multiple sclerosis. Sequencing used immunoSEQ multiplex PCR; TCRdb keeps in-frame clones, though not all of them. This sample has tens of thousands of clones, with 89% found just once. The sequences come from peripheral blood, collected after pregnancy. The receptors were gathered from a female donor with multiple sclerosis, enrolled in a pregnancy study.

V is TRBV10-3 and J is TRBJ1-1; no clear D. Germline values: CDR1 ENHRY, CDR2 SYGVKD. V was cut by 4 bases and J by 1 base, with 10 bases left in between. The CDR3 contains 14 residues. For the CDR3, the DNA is TGTGCCATCAGTGGGCGGAGGTCGAACACTGAAGCTTTCTTT. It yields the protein CAISGRRSNTEAFF.

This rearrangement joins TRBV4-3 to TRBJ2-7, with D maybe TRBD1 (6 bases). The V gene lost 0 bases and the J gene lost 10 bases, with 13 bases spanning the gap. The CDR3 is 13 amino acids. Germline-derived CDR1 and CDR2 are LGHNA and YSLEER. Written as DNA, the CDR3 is TGCGCCAGCAGCCAAGATAGGGGGACCCATCAGTACTTC. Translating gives CASSQDRGTHQYF.

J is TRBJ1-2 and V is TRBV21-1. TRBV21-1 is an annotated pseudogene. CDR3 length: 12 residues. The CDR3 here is CASSISTYGYTF. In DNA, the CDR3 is TGTGCCAGCTCTATTTCCACCTATGGCTACACCTTC.

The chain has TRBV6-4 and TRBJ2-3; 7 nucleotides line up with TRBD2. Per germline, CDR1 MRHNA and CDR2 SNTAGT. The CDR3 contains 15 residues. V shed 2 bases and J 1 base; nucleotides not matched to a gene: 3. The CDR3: CASSDEAGGTDTQYF. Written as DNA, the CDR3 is TGTGCCAGCAGTGACGAGGCGGGGGGCACAGATACGCAGTATTTT.

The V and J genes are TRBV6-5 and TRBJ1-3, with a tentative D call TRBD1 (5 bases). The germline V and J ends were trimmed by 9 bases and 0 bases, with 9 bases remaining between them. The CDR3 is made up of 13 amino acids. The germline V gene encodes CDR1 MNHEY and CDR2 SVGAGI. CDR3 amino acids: CASGAYSGNTIYF. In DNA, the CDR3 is TGTGCCAGTGGGGCCTACTCTGGAAACACCATATATTTT.

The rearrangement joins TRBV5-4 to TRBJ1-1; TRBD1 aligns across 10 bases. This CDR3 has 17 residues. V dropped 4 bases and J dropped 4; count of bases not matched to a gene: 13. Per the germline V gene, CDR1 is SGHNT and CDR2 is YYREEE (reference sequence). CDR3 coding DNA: TGTGCCAGCAGCCCCGGACTTACGACAGGGGGCATCACTGAAGCTTTCTTT. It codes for CASSPGLTTGGITEAFF.

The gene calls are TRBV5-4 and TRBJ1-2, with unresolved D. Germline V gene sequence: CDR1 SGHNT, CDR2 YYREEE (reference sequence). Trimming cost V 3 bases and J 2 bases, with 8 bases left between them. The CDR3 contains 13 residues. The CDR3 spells CASSWEGNYGYTF. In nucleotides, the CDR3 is TGTGCCAGCAGCTGGGAGGGAAACTATGGCTACACCTTC.

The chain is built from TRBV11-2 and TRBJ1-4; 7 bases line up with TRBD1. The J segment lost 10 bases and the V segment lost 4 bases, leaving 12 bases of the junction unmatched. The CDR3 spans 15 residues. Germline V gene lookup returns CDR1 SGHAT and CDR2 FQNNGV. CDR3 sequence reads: CASSSGRQGSGKLFF. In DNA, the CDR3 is TGTGCCAGCAGCTCCGGGCGACAGGGTAGTGGAAAACTGTTTTTT.

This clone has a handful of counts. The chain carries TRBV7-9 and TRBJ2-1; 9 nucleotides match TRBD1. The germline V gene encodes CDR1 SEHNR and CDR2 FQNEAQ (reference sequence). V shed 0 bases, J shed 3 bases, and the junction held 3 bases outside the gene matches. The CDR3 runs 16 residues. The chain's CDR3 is CASSLARDRVYNEQFF. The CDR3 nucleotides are TGTGCCAGCAGCTTAGCTAGGGACAGGGTCTACAATGAGCAGTTCTTC.

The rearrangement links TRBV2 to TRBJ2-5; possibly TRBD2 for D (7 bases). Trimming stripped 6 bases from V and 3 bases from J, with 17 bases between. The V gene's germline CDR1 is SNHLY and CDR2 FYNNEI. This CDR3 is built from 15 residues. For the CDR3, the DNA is TGTGCCAGCAGACTCTCGGGGGGCGGTGAAGAGACCCAGTACTTC. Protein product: CASRLSGGGEETQYF. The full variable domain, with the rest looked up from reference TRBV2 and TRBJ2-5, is EPEVTQTPSHQVTQMGQEVILRCVPISNHLYFYWYRQILGQKVEFLVSFYNNEISEKSEIFDDQFSVERPDGSNFTLKIRSTKLEDSAMYFCASRLSGGGEETQYFGPGTRLLVL.

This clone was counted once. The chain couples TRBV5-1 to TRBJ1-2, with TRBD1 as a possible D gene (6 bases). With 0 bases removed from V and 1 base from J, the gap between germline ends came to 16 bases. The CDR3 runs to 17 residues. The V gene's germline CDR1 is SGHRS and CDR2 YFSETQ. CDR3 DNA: TGCGCCAGCAGCTTGGAAGGCAGGGGATATATTAACTATGGCTACACCTTC. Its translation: CASSLEGRGYINYGYTF.

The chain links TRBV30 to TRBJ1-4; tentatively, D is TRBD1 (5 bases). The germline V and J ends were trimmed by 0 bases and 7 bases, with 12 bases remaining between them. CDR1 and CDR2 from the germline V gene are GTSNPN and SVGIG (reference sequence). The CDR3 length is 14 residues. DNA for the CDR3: TGTGCCTGGAGTGTACTGGGGGGTGGTGAAAAACTGTTTTTT. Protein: CAWSVLGGGEKLFF.

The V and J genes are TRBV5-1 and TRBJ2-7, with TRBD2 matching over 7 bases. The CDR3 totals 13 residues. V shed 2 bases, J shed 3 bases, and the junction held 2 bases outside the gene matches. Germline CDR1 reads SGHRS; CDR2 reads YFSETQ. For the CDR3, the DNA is TGCGCCAGCAGCTTACGGGGGGACTACGAGCAGTACTTC. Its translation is CASSLRGDYEQYF.